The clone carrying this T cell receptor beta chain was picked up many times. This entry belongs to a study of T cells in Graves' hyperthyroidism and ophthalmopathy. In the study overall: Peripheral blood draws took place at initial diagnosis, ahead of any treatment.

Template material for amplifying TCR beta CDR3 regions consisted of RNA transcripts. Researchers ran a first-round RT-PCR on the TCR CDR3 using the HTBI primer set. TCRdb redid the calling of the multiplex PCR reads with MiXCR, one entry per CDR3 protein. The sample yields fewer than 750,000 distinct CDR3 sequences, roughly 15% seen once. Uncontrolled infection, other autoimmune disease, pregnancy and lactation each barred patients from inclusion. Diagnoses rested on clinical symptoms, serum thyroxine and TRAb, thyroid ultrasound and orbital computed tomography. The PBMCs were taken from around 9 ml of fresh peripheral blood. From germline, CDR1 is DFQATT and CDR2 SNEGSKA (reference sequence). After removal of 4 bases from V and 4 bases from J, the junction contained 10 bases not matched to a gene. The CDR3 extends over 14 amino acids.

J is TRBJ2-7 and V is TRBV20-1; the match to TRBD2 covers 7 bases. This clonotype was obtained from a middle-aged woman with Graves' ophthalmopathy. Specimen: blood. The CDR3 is CSAIRLSGGYEQYF. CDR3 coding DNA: TGCAGTGCTATCCGACTTTCGGGAGGTTACGAGCAGTACTTC.